This T cell receptor beta chain was sequenced in a study of control samples from healthy donors and cancer patients. V was trimmed by 5 bases and J by 2 bases, leaving 19 bases between them. Looked up from germline, CDR1 is SNHLY and CDR2 is FYNNEI. There are 16 residues in the CDR3. Repertoires were generated with immunoSEQ multiplex PCR, while TCRdb's copy carries only in-frame clones and drops some. In the table there are around 150,000 clones, roughly 95% of which are singletons. Sequencing used blood. The TCR comes from a woman in her twenties or thirties in good health. The chain carries TRBV2 and TRBJ2-7; tentatively, D is TRBD1 or TRBD2 (6 bases each). The CDR3: CASSLGGWRDTYEQYF. CDR3 DNA sequence: TGTGCCAGCAGTCTAGGAGGATGGAGGGACACCTACGAGCAGTACTTC.